A single sample gave rise to the 15 T cell receptor beta chains below, sequenced in a study of T cell repertoires in cytomegalovirus infection. Using its own MiXCR run on the reads, TCRdb lists one record per CDR3 protein. The sample lists around 490,000 distinct CDR3 sequences; around a quarter were seen once. The sample was PBMCs. The receptors derive from a human donor in good health (CMV status not recorded). Some clones in this sample may be carry-over from other donors' samples.

This clonotype was seen a handful of times. V is TRBV7-2 and J is TRBJ1-3; D is perhaps TRBD1 (6 bases). The germline V gene has CDR1 SGHTA and CDR2 FQGNSA. V was pared by 6 bases and J by 2 bases, with 11 bases between. The CDR3 has 14 residues. For the CDR3, the DNA is TGTGCCAGCAGTACAGGGTTGACTGGAAACACCATATATTTT. Its protein is CASSTGLTGNTIYF.

This clonotype was counted many times. The chain uses TRBV7-2 and TRBJ2-2; TRBD2 matches 8 bases. The germline gives CDR1 SGHTA, CDR2 FQGNSA. The CDR3 consists of 16 residues. Losses at the gene ends were 2 bases for V and 5 bases for J; bases not matched to a gene: 7. CDR3 loop: CASSLNSGSNTGELFF. DNA for the CDR3: TGTGCCAGCAGCTTAAACAGCGGGAGTAATACCGGGGAGCTGTTTTTT.

This clonotype showed up just a few times. The junction and the germline gene differ at one end; a read error may be behind it. The V call is TRBV6-1, the J call TRBJ2-1; 10 bases are shared with TRBD2. Germline lookup yields CDR1 MNHNS and CDR2 SASEGT. The CDR3 is made up of 14 amino acids. The CDR3, as DNA: TGTGCCAGCAGTCAAGCGGGAGGGCCGTATGAGCAGTTCTTC. It yields the protein CASSQAGGPYEQFF.

The chain combines TRBV14 with TRBJ2-1, with a possible D match to TRBD2 (6 bases). The CDR3 sequence is 14 residues long. V shed 4 bases and J shed 9 bases, with 16 bases lying between them. Germline V gene data show CDR1 as SGHDN and CDR2 as FVKESK. The CDR3 DNA reads as TGTGCCAGCAGCCCAAGGGCTGACGGGGGTGAGCAGTTCTTC. It encodes CASSPRADGGEQFF.

This clonotype was seen a few times. The chain uses TRBV4-1 and TRBJ2-1; D is unclear. Germline V gene lookup returns CDR1 MGHRA and CDR2 YSYEKL. The CDR3 loop spans 16 amino acids. Trimming stripped 0 bases from V and 0 bases from J, with 9 bases between. The CDR3 region is CASSQESMSSYNEQFF. DNA of the CDR3: TGCGCCAGCAGCCAAGAATCAATGAGCTCCTACAATGAGCAGTTCTTC.

The table lists this clonotype with many counts. Here the CDR3 DNA reads TGTGCCAGCAGCCGTCCCTTGGAGGGGCTAAGCTCTGGGGCCAACGTCCTGACTTTC. This gives the protein CASSRPLEGLSSGANVLTF. The chain joins TRBV7-6 to TRBJ2-6; D is possibly TRBD2 (6 bases). The V end lost 5 bases, the J end lost 0 bases, and 20 bases lay between the germline ends. The CDR3 runs to 19 residues. Germline V CDR1 and CDR2: SGHVS, FNYEAQ.

The table lists this clonotype with many counts. The chain combines TRBV7-2 with TRBJ2-1; D perhaps matches TRBD2 (6 bases). V gave up 6 bases and J gave up 3 bases, with 15 bases separating them. Germline-derived CDR1 and CDR2 are SGHTA and FQGNSA. The CDR3 has 15 residues. The CDR3 bases are TGTGCCAGCAGTCGCGCGGGACTGGACTACAATGAGCAGTTCTTC. Protein: CASSRAGLDYNEQFF.

Many counts were recorded for this clonotype. The chain is built from TRBV7-2 and TRBJ2-5; D possibly corresponds to TRBD1 (5 bases). The V end lost 1 base, the J end lost 4 bases, and 13 bases lay between the germline ends. The length of the CDR3 is 15 residues. Germline assignment: CDR1 SGHTA and CDR2 FQGNSA. The CDR3 sequence: CASSLGGQGRETQYF. CDR3 nucleotide sequence: TGTGCCAGCAGCTTAGGAGGTCAGGGCAGAGAGACCCAGTACTTC. Drawing the rest from reference TRBV7-2 and TRBJ2-5, the complete variable domain is GAGVSQSPSNKVTEKGKDVELRCDPISGHTALYWYRQSLGQGLEFLIYFQGNSAPDKSGLPSDRFSAERTGGSVSTLTIQRTQQEDSAVYLCASSLGGQGRETQYFGPGTRLLVL.

This clonotype was seen more than once but under ten times. This chain links TRBV7-8 with TRBJ1-1; D may be TRBD1 (6 bases). Germline V gene data show CDR1 as SGHVS and CDR2 as FQNEAQ. The CDR3 totals 15 residues. With 4 bases removed from V and 5 bases from J, the gap between germline ends came to 17 bases. The CDR3 region has the DNA TGTGCCAGCAGCTCGGGACCGCAGGGGAATACTGAAGCTTTCTTT. It encodes CASSSGPQGNTEAFF.

The chain uses TRBV4-1 and TRBJ2-7; 9 bases fit TRBD2. This CDR3 is 16 amino acids long. J gave up 1 base and V 2 bases, and 6 bases lay outside the gene matches. Germline values: CDR1 MGHRA, CDR2 YSYEKL. CDR3 protein: CASSQQVLAGSYEQYF. The CDR3 DNA reads TGCGCCAGCAGCCAACAGGTGCTAGCGGGATCCTACGAGCAGTACTTC.

This clonotype has a handful of counts. V usage is TRBV6-2 or TRBV6-3 and J usage is TRBJ2-1; D ambiguous. The ends were cut back, 5 bases at V and 5 bases at J, with 7 bases in the middle. The CDR3 length is 12 residues. Germline V gene lookup returns CDR1 MNHEY and CDR2 SVGEGT. CDR3 in amino acids: CASSQSHNEQFF. CDR3 nucleotides: TGTGCCAGCAGTCAAAGCCACAATGAGCAGTTCTTC.

This clonotype was detected only a few times. This chain joins TRBV6-1 and TRBJ2-3; D remains ambiguous. The CDR3 is made up of 14 amino acids. Germline V gene sequence: CDR1 MNHNS, CDR2 SASEGT. V was trimmed by 1 base and J by 2 bases, leaving 7 bases between them. CDR3 DNA sequence: TGTGCCAGCAGTGAAGTCACCGTCACAGATACGCAGTATTTT. Translated: CASSEVTVTDTQYF.

The chain joins TRBV29-1 to TRBJ2-1; 9 bases are a match to TRBD2. CDR3 length: 14 residues. The V gene end was trimmed by 8 bases and the J gene end by 9 bases; junction bases not matched to a gene: 14. CDR1 and CDR2 (germline): SQVTM, ANQGSEA. The CDR3 DNA reads TGCAGCTGCATAGGCGCGGGAGGGATAGGTGAGCAGTTCTTC. This codes for CSCIGAGGIGEQFF.

This clonotype was recorded a few times. This chain links TRBV7-2 with TRBJ2-5; the match to TRBD2 covers 7 bases. V was pared by 6 bases and J by 5 bases, with 9 bases of the junction left unmatched. Germline values: CDR1 SGHTA, CDR2 FQGNSA. The length of the CDR3 is 14 residues. CDR3 region: CASSGGGIAETQYF. The CDR3, as DNA: TGTGCCAGCAGTGGGGGGGGGATCGCGGAGACCCAGTACTTC.

Only a few counts were recorded for this clonotype. This sequence joins TRBV6-4 and TRBJ2-3; D remains unclear. In germline, CDR1 is MRHNA, CDR2 SNTAGT. Trimming left V 6 bases short and J 4 bases short, with 11 bases between. The CDR3 runs 13 residues. The CDR3 loop is CASSQAEADTQYF. CDR3 bases: TGTGCCAGCAGCCAGGCCGAGGCAGATACGCAGTATTTT.